The following is a T cell receptor beta chain sequence with its context. Its specificity is unknown. This clone may be a read error of a much larger clone one base away. The CDR3 totals 14 residues. In germline, CDR1 is SNHLY, CDR2 FYNNEI. Trimming removed 4 bases from V and 3 bases from J; junction bases left unmatched: 1. Relying on iRepertoire HTBI primers and Arm-PCR of CDR3 regions, the team built TCR beta libraries. TCRdb re-called the multiplex PCR reads with MiXCR, one entry per CDR3 protein. Of roughly 510,000 distinct CDR3 sequences in the sample, roughly 15% were seen once. The data were obtained in a study of regulatory T cells in long-lasting Graves disease. Study-wide findings and caveats: Persistent Graves' patients showed less TCR diversity than newly diagnosed patients showed.

Regarding time point: newly diagnosed GD, antithyroid drugs for less than 3 months. PBMC-extracted RNA yielded the TCR library. Graves' disease diagnosis was established per American Thyroid Association guidelines. Another study also made use of these data, one on T cells in Graves' hyperthyroidism and ophthalmopathy. From that second work: Diagnoses used clinical symptoms, serum thyroxine and TRAb, thyroid ultrasound and orbital computed tomography. Carried out on the TCR CDR3, a first-round RT-PCR used the HTBI primer set.

This TCR came from a man between 18 and 29 years old with Graves disease. The source was peripheral blood mononuclear cells (PBMCs), collected at new diagnosis, from a patient treated with antithyroid drugs. The chain joins TRBV2 to TRBJ1-4, with 8 positions matching TRBD1. CDR3 sequence: CASSGQGPNEKLFF. The CDR3 coding sequence is TGTGCCAGCAGTGGACAGGGGCCTAATGAAAAACTGTTTTTT.